The 29 T cell receptor beta chains below were found in one sample sequenced in a study. TCRdb re-called the 5' RACE reads through MiXCR, storing one row per CDR3 protein. The sample consists of over 10,000 distinct CDR3 sequences, just over 50% of them appearing once. Cells sorted as Tregs were CD4+, CD25+ and CD127-/low. The source material was tumor-infiltrating Tregs sorted from the breast tumor. The receptors here all came from a female donor with breast cancer.

Remarks on this clonotype: The conserved closing phenylalanine or tryptophan is absent in this CDR3, likely reflecting a read error. CDR3 sequence (DNA): TGTGCCAGCAGCCAGACTGACTTATCCTACAATGAGCAGTTCTCC. It translates to CASSQTDLSYNEQFS. The rearrangement links TRBV5-6 to TRBJ2-1; D ambiguous. V gave up 4 bases and J gave up 1 base, with 12 bases separating them. The germline V gene encodes CDR1 SGHDT and CDR2 YYEEEE. The CDR3 loop spans 15 amino acids.

This clonotype was recorded once. Its ends do not fully match the called genes, so a read error is possible. The chain links TRBV5-5 to TRBJ1-5; TRBD1 might be the D (5 bases). CDR3 size: 14 residues. Per the germline V gene, CDR1 is SGHKS and CDR2 is YYEKEE (reference sequence). The DNA for the CDR3 is TGTGCCAGCAGCTTGGGACAGAACAATCAGTCCCAGCATTTT. As protein: CASSLGQNNQSQHF.

The rearrangement links TRBV6-6 to TRBJ1-2, with D unclear. CDR1 and CDR2 (germline): MNHNY, SVGAGI (reference sequence). The CDR3 has 12 amino acids. Trimming cost V 9 bases and J 4 bases, with 12 bases left between them. CDR3 nucleotides: TGTGCCAGTCGCGACGGACGCTATGGCTACACCTTC. Its protein is CASRDGRYGYTF.

The J gene is TRBJ2-1, the V gene TRBV4-3; D possibly corresponds to TRBD2 (6 bases). The germline V and J ends were trimmed by 2 bases and 4 bases, with 15 bases remaining between them. CDR1 and CDR2 from the germline V gene are LGHNA and YSLEER. The CDR3 length is 16 residues. The CDR3, as DNA: TGCGCCAGCAGCCAATCCGGAGGGCGGAGGTACAATGAGCAGTTCTTC. Amino acid sequence: CASSQSGGRRYNEQFF.

The chain combines TRBV4-1 with TRBJ1-5, with 7 bases matching TRBD1. CDR1 and CDR2 from the germline V gene are MGHRA and YSYEKL. CDR3 length: 14 residues. The ends lost 6 bases at V and 3 bases at J; junction bases unmatched: 5. Here the CDR3 reads CASRPRGPNQPQHF. Here the CDR3 DNA reads TGCGCCAGCAGACCTAGGGGGCCCAATCAGCCCCAGCATTTT.

The V gene is TRBV4-1, the J gene TRBJ2-1; a weak D match, TRBD2 (5 bases). The CDR3 runs to 14 residues. V was cut by 6 bases and J by 6 bases, with 15 bases left in between. CDR1 and CDR2 from the germline V gene are MGHRA and YSYEKL. The CDR3 region has the DNA TGCGCCAGCAGATCTACTCGGGGAACCAATGAGCAGTTCTTC. Translated, it gives CASRSTRGTNEQFF.

This clonotype was counted between two and nine times. The chain combines TRBV3-1 with TRBJ2-1, with 8 positions matching TRBD1. From germline, CDR1 is LGHDT and CDR2 YNNKEL (reference sequence). With 4 bases clipped from V and 4 bases from J, the junction kept 6 bases outside the gene matches. The CDR3 is 15 residues long. As DNA, the CDR3 is TGTGCCAGCAGCCGCGACAGGGGTCGGTACAATGAGCAGTTCTTC. It translates to CASSRDRGRYNEQFF.

The chain carries TRBV11-2 and TRBJ2-1, with a possible D match to TRBD2 (5 bases). The CDR3 is 18 residues long. CDR1 is SGHAT, CDR2 FQNNGV, per germline. V was cut by 2 bases and J by 1 base, with 18 bases left in between. The CDR3 sequence is CASSLFEGNRGSYNEQFF. CDR3 in DNA: TGTGCCAGCAGCTTATTTGAAGGTAACCGGGGTTCCTACAATGAGCAGTTCTTC.

Only one count was recorded for this clonotype. One junction end does not reproduce the germline sequence, and a read error may be involved. The rearrangement joins TRBV7-3 to TRBJ2-5, with D perhaps matching TRBD1 or TRBD2 (6 bases each). CDR3 length: 15 amino acids. From germline, CDR1 is SGHTA and CDR2 FQGTGA. CDR3 nucleotides: TGTGCCAGCAGCACCACGGGGGCAGATCAAGGGACCCAGTACTTC. Its translation: CASSTTGADQGTQYF.

In regard to this clonotype: The CDR3 does not close with the conserved phenylalanine or tryptophan, likely indicating a read error. The rearrangement uses TRBV7-2 and TRBJ2-3, with 13 bases aligning to TRBD2. The CDR3 has 15 amino acids. Germline loops: CDR1 SGHTA, CDR2 FQGNSA. The V segment lost 5 bases and the J segment 8 bases; nucleotides outside the gene matches: 7. The CDR3 loop reads CASSLGLAGAGTQYS. CDR3 nucleotide sequence: TGTGCCAGCAGCCTCGGACTAGCGGGAGCGGGTACGCAGTATTCT.

This clonotype has more than one count but fewer than ten. V gene TRBV6-5 combines with J gene TRBJ1-2; maybe TRBD1 (6 bases). V lost 6 bases and J lost 6, with 14 bases in between. The germline CDR1 and CDR2 sequences are MNHEY and SVGAGI. The CDR3 consists of 13 residues. Here the CDR3 reads CASSGLGDNGYTF. DNA for the CDR3: TGTGCCAGCAGCGGTTTAGGGGACAATGGCTACACCTTC.

The J gene is TRBJ1-2, the V gene TRBV6-2 or TRBV6-3; 8 nucleotides align to TRBD1. Germline loops: CDR1 MNHEY, CDR2 SVGEGT. V was pared by 5 bases and J by 5 bases, with 13 bases of the junction left unmatched. There are 16 residues in the CDR3. CDR3 residues: CASSRTGFMSRYGYTF. The CDR3 bases are TGTGCCAGCAGTCGGACAGGGTTTATGTCCCGGTATGGCTACACCTTC.

This clonotype was found a few times. The rearrangement joins TRBV7-2 to TRBJ2-6; D remains ambiguous. V lost 5 bases, J lost 2 bases, and 13 bases lay in between. Germline V gene lookup returns CDR1 SGHTA and CDR2 FQGNSA. CDR3 length equals 16 residues. Here the CDR3 DNA reads TGTGCCAGCAGCCCCCGACGGACCCCTGGGGCCAACGTCCTGACTTTC. Encoded protein: CASSPRRTPGANVLTF.

This chain uses TRBV4-1 with TRBJ2-2; TRBD2 aligns across 7 bases. The CDR3 runs 17 residues. Germline values: CDR1 MGHRA, CDR2 YSYEKL. V trimming: 3 bases; J trimming: 0 bases; junction bases outside the gene matches: 7. The CDR3 region has the DNA TGCGCCAGCAGCCATAAGAGCGGGGACGCGAACACCGGGGAGCTGTTTTTT. Translating gives CASSHKSGDANTGELFF.

The genes are TRBV5-1 and TRBJ2-3; 7 bases are a match to TRBD2. There are 15 residues in the CDR3. CDR1 and CDR2 from the germline V gene are SGHRS and YFSETQ. V lost 5 bases, J lost 1 base, and 7 bases stayed unmatched. CDR3 loop: CASSLGSGGTDTQYF. The CDR3 nucleotides are TGCGCCAGCAGTCTTGGGAGCGGGGGCACAGATACGCAGTATTTT.

The V and J genes are TRBV18 and TRBJ1-1, with 7 bases identical to TRBD1. The CDR3 runs to 16 residues. Germline V gene data show CDR1 as KGHSH and CDR2 as LQKENI. J lost 0 bases, V lost 3 bases, and 7 bases had no gene match. CDR3 DNA: TGTGCCAGCTCACCGGTAAGACAGGGCCTGAACACTGAAGCTTTCTTT. It codes for CASSPVRQGLNTEAFF. Full variable domain (remainder filled in from reference TRBV18 and TRBJ1-1): NAGVMQNPRHLVRRRGQEARLRCSPMKGHSHVYWYRQLPEEGLKFMVYLQKENIIDESGMPKERFSAEFPKEGPSILRIQQVVRGDSAAYFCASSPVRQGLNTEAFFGQGTRLTVV.

The chain recombines TRBV19 with TRBJ2-1; 9 nucleotides match TRBD1. The CDR3 length is 15 residues. V lost 11 bases to trimming and J lost 4 bases; unmatched junction nucleotides: 12. From germline, CDR1 is LNHDA and CDR2 SQIVND (reference sequence). This CDR3 reads CASPPGTGPYNEQFF. The CDR3 region has the DNA TGTGCCTCCCCCCCAGGGACAGGGCCTTACAATGAGCAGTTCTTC.

The table lists this clonotype with a few counts. V usage is TRBV7-2 and J usage is TRBJ2-7; perhaps TRBD1 as D (6 bases). The CDR3 has 16 residues. Germline V gives CDR1 SGHTA, CDR2 FQGNSA. Trimming stripped 2 bases from V and 0 bases from J, with 14 bases between. CDR3 protein: CASSLTGTQSSYEQYF. The CDR3 region has the DNA TGTGCCAGCAGCTTAACAGGGACCCAGAGCTCCTACGAGCAGTACTTC. The whole variable domain, filled in from reference TRBV7-2 and TRBJ2-7, reads GAGVSQSPSNKVTEKGKDVELRCDPISGHTALYWYRQSLGQGLEFLIYFQGNSAPDKSGLPSDRFSAERTGGSVSTLTIQRTQQEDSAVYLCASSLTGTQSSYEQYFGPGTRLTVT.

This clonotype was counted a single time. The rearrangement uses TRBV20-1 and TRBJ1-1; 7 nucleotides align to TRBD1. V trimming: 1 base; J trimming: 2 bases; junction bases outside the gene matches: 10. The CDR3 is made up of 16 amino acids. In germline, CDR1 is DFQATT, CDR2 SNEGSKA (reference sequence). The CDR3 here is CSARAGTDAINTEAFF. The CDR3 DNA sequence: TGCAGTGCTAGAGCCGGGACAGACGCCATCAACACTGAAGCTTTCTTT.

The J gene is TRBJ2-5, the V gene TRBV6-1; D is uncertain. CDR1 and CDR2 from the germline V gene are MNHNS and SASEGT. V was trimmed by 5 bases and J by 2 bases, leaving 9 bases between them. CDR3 size: 13 residues. In nucleotides, the CDR3 is TGTGCCAGCAGTAGCACCGGGCAAGAGACCCAGTACTTC. It specifies CASSSTGQETQYF.

V gene TRBV3-1 combines with J gene TRBJ2-2; no clear D. CDR1 and CDR2 from the germline V gene are LGHDT and YNNKEL (reference sequence). This CDR3 spans 11 amino acids. V gave up 9 bases and J gave up 3 bases, with 5 bases separating them. The CDR3 DNA sequence: TGTGCCAGTACTGACACCGGGGAGCTGTTTTTT. It codes for CASTDTGELFF.

The gene calls are TRBV20-1 and TRBJ2-5; the match to TRBD2 covers 9 bases. CDR3 length equals 16 residues. CDR1 and CDR2 (germline): DFQATT, SNEGSKA (reference sequence). V shed 1 base and J 7 bases; nucleotides not matched to a gene: 13. The CDR3 nucleotides are TGCAGTGCTAGAGTTTTTGGCGGGAGGGCGTCAGGGACCCAGTACTTC. Its protein is CSARVFGGRASGTQYF.

This clonotype was picked up a small number of times. J is TRBJ2-1 and V is TRBV6-2 or TRBV6-3; TRBD1 matches 7 bases. The CDR3 contains 13 residues. The germline gives CDR1 MNHEY, CDR2 SVGEGT. V shed 5 bases, J shed 8 bases, and the junction held 6 bases outside the gene matches. CDR3 in amino acids: CASSHRGAYEQFF. CDR3 in DNA: TGTGCCAGCAGTCACAGGGGAGCGTATGAGCAGTTCTTC.

In regard to this clonotype: The junction and the germline gene differ at one end; a read error may be behind it. The chain combines TRBV13 with TRBJ2-7; TRBD1 matches at 10 bases. The germline V gene encodes CDR1 PRHDT and CDR2 FYEKMQ (reference sequence). This CDR3 contains 16 residues. As DNA, the CDR3 is TGTGCCAGCAGCTTTTTAAGGACAGGGGGGTTTGACGAGCAATACTTC. Protein sequence: CASSFLRTGGFDEQYF.

This clonotype was observed a few times. The J gene is TRBJ1-1, the V gene TRBV7-2; 8 nucleotides line up with TRBD1. CDR3 length: 14 amino acids. Germline loops: CDR1 SGHTA, CDR2 FQGNSA. V gave up 4 bases and J gave up 2 bases; unmatched junction bases: 3. This chain's CDR3 is CASSYGQGNTEAFF. CDR3 coding DNA: TGTGCCAGCAGCTACGGACAGGGCAACACTGAAGCTTTCTTT.

The gene calls are TRBV4-3 and TRBJ2-4; TRBD1 matches at 7 bases. The CDR3 is 14 residues long. Trimming at V came to 4 bases and at J to 8 bases, leaving 8 bases not matched to a gene. The V gene's germline CDR1 is LGHNA and CDR2 YSLEER. CDR3 residues: CASSPGQAKDIQYF. CDR3 DNA: TGCGCCAGCAGCCCCGGACAGGCCAAGGACATTCAGTACTTC.

J is TRBJ1-1 and V is TRBV12-3 or TRBV12-4; D is unresolved. Between the trimmed V and J ends, which lost 3 bases and 6 bases, there was a span of 20 bases. The CDR3 spans 16 residues. The CDR3 DNA reads as TGTGCCAGCAGTTTTCGTGTTCCGGGGTCCGCGGCTGAAGCTTTCTTT. The encoded protein is CASSFRVPGSAAEAFF.

This chain connects TRBV4-2 to TRBJ2-1; 7 bases align to TRBD2. Germline V gives CDR1 LGHNA, CDR2 YNFKEQ. This CDR3 has 17 residues. Trimming removed 2 bases from V and 5 bases from J; junction bases left unmatched: 12. The CDR3 sequence: CASSQTIAGSINNEQFF. The CDR3 DNA follows: TGTGCCAGCAGCCAAACGATAGCGGGTTCGATAAACAATGAGCAGTTCTTC.

The V gene is TRBV7-2, the J gene TRBJ1-5; D gene unclear. Trimming took off 0 bases at V and 5 bases at J, with 2 bases between the two ends. The germline V gene encodes CDR1 SGHTA and CDR2 FQGNSA. The CDR3 spans 12 residues. The CDR3 DNA follows: TGTGCCAGCAGCTTAGCCGATCAGCCCCAGCATTTT. This encodes CASSLADQPQHF.